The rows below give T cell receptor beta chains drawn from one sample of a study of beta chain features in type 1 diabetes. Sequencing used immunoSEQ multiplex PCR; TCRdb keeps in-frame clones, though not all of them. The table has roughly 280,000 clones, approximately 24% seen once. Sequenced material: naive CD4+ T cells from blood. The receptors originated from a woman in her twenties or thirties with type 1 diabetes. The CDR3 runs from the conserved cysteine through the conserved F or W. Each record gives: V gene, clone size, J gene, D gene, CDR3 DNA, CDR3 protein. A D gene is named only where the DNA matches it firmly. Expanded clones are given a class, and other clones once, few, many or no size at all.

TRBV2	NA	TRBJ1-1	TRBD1	TGTGCCAGCAGTGACCAGGGGGCTTACACTGAAGCTTTCTTT	CASSDQGAYTEAFF
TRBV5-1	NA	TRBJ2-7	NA	TGCGCCAGCAGCTTGGATCATTACGAGCAGTACTTC	CASSLDHYEQYF
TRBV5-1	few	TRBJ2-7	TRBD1	TGCGCCAGCAGCTCAGGACAGGTCTACGAGCAGTACTTC	CASSSGQVYEQYF
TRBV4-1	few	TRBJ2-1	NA	TGCGCCAGCAGCCAAGAGCGGGGAGGCCCCGATTACAATGAGCAGTTCTTC	CASSQERGGPDYNEQFF
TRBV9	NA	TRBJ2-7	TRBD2	TGTGCCAGCAGCGTAGTAGCGGGGGACGAGCAGTACTTC	CASSVVAGDEQYF
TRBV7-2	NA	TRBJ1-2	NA	TGTGCCAGCAGCTTAGCAGGGGTAGGCGGTGGCTACACCTTC	CASSLAGVGGGYTF
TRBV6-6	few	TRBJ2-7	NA	TGTGCCATAGGAGGGGGCAGCGGTCCCTACGAGCAGTACTTC	CAIGGGSGPYEQYF
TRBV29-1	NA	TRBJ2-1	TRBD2	TGCAGCGCTGGACTAGCGGGTGGGCGCTACAATGAGCAGTTCTTC	CSAGLAGGRYNEQFF
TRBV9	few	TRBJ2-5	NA	TGTGCCAGCAGCGCCGGCGTCCGGGGGAACCAAGAGACCCAGTACTTC	CASSAGVRGNQETQYF
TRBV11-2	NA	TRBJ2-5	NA	TGTGCCAGCAGCTCGGCTAGCGTCGGGGAGACCCAGTACTTC	CASSSASVGETQYF
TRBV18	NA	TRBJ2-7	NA	TGTGCCAGCTCACCATTGGAGGGGGGGTACGAGCAGTACTTC	CASSPLEGGYEQYF
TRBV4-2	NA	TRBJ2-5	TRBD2	TGTGCCAGCAGCCAGGGGGGACTAGCGGGTATCCAAGAGACCCAGTACTTC	CASSQGGLAGIQETQYF
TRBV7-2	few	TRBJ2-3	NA	TGTGCCAGCAGCCCCGGGACTGGCACAGATACGCAGTATTTT	CASSPGTGTDTQYF
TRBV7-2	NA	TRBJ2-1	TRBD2	TGTGCCAGCAGGCGGAGCCCGGGACTAGCGGGAAAAGAGCAGTTCTTC	CASRRSPGLAGKEQFF
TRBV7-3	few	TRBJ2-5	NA	TGTGCCAGCAGCTCGGGACAAGCCAAAGAGACCCAGTACTTC	CASSSGQAKETQYF
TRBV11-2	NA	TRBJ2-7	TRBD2	TGTGCCAGCAGCCAAAGACTAGCGGGAGGGTACGAGCAGTACTTC	CASSQRLAGGYEQYF
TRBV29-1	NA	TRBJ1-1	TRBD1	TGCAGCATACTGGGACAGGCGAACACTGAAGCTTTCTTT	CSILGQANTEAFF
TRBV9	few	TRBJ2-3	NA	TGTGCCAGCAGCGTAGGACAGGTGGGAACCACAGATACGCAGTATTTT	CASSVGQVGTTDTQYF
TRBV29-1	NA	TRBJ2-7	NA	TGCAGCGGCGGCGAGCGGTTCTACGAGCAGTACTTC	CSGGERFYEQYF
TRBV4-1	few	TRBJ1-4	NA	TGCGCCAGCAGCCACCTTTTCAGGGGACCTAATGAAAAACTGTTTTTT	CASSHLFRGPNEKLFF
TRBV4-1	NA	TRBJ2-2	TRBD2	TGCGCCAGCAGCCAGACTAGCGGGAGCCCCGGGGAGCTGTTTTTT	CASSQTSGSPGELFF
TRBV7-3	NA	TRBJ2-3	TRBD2	TGTGCCAGCAGCCCCCGGGGACTAGCGGGAGCTAGTCCAGATACGCAGTATTTT	CASSPRGLAGASPDTQYF
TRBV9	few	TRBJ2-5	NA	TGTGCCAGCAGCGTAGAGGGGACTGGGGAGACCCAGTACTTC	CASSVEGTGETQYF
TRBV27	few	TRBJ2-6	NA	TGTGCCAGCAGTGCCACTACAGGTTCGGGGGCCAACGTCCTGACTTTC	CASSATTGSGANVLTF
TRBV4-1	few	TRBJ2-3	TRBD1	TGCGCCAGCACGACAGGGGAGAGCACAGATACGCAGTATTTT	CASTTGESTDTQYF
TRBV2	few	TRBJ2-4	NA	TGTGCCAGCAGCAGGGATCTAGCCAAAAACATTCAGTACTTC	CASSRDLAKNIQYF
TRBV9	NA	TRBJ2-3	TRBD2	TGTGCCAGCAGCGAAGCTAGCGGGAGCGCAGATACGCAGTATTTT	CASSEASGSADTQYF
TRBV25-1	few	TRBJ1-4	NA	TGTGCCAGCAGTGAATGGGTGGGGAGAAATGAAAAACTGTTTTTT	CASSEWVGRNEKLFF
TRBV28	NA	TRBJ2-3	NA	TGTGCCAGCAGTTTGCCCCAGGGTATGTCAGATACGCAGTATTTT	CASSLPQGMSDTQYF
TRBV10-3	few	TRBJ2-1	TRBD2	TGTGCCATCAGTGTTTCTAGCGGGGAACCCGAGAAATACAATGAGCAGTTCTTC	CAISVSSGEPEKYNEQFF
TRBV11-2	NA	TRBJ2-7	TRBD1	TGTGCCAGCAGCACCCCCCGGACAGGGGTTGAGCAGTACTTC	CASSTPRTGVEQYF
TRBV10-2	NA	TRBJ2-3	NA	TGCGCCAGCAGATTAGCGCTGAGCACAGATACGCAGTATTTT	CASRLALSTDTQYF
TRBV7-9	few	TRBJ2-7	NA	TGTGCCAGCAGCTGGACCCAGGGTGCGCACGAGCAGTACTTC	CASSWTQGAHEQYF
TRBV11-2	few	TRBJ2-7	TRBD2	TGTGCCAGTAAACTAGCGGCTAGCTCCTACGAGCAGTACTTC	CASKLAASSYEQYF
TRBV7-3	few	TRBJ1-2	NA	TGTGCCAGCAGCCCTCAGACAGGCCTTGGCTACACCTTC	CASSPQTGLGYTF
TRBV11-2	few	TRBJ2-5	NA	TGTGCCAGCAGCTTAGATGGCGCAGGCCGACAAGAGACCCAGTACTTC	CASSLDGAGRQETQYF
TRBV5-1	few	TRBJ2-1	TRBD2	TGCGCCAGCAGGGGACTAGCAGGCTCCAATGAGCAGTTCTTC	CASRGLAGSNEQFF
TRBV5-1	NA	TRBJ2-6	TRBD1	TGCGCCAGTCAACAGGGGAACTCTGGGGCCAACGTCCTGACTTTC	CASQQGNSGANVLTF
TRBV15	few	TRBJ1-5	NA	TGTGCCACCAGCACCGATTGGGGGGACCGCCCTTCTGATCAGCCCCAGCATTTT	CATSTDWGDRPSDQPQHF
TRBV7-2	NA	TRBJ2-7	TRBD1	TGTGCCAGCAGCTTCCCGGACAGGGTCTCCGAGCAGTACTTC	CASSFPDRVSEQYF
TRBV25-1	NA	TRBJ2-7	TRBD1	TGTGCCAGCAGCTTTGACAGGGGGGCCTACGAGCAGTACTTC	CASSFDRGAYEQYF
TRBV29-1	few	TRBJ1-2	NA	TGCAGCGTGACATACCAGTTGTCTGATGGCTACACCTTC	CSVTYQLSDGYTF
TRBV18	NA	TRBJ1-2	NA	TGTGCCAGCTCACCGAGCAGCCTAGCTAACTATGGCTACACCTTC	CASSPSSLANYGYTF
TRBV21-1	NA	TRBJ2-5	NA	TGTGCCAGCAGCAAAGAAAGGGGTGGACAGGGGCTACAAGAGACCCAGTACTTC	CASSKERGGQGLQETQYF
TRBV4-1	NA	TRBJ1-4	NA	TGCGCCAGCAGCCAAGTTGGTAGCAGGGCTAATGAAAAACTGTTTTTT	CASSQVGSRANEKLFF
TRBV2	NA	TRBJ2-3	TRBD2	TGTGCCAGCAGGGCGCCGGGACTAGCTCAGAATACGCAGTATTTT	CASRAPGLAQNTQYF
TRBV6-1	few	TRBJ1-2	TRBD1	TGTGCCAGCAGTGGGTCCGGGACAGGGTTTACGGGAGGCTACACCTTC	CASSGSGTGFTGGYTF
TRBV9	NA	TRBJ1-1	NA	TGTGCCAGCAGCGCTTTACAGGGTGGTGAAGCTTTCTTT	CASSALQGGEAFF
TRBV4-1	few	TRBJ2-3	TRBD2	TGCGCCAGCAGCCATCTTAGCGGGCCCAGCACAGATACGCAGTATTTT	CASSHLSGPSTDTQYF
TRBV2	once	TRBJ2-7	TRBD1	TGTGCCAGCAGTGCCCGACAGGGGGGATACGAGCAGTACTTC	CASSARQGGYEQYF
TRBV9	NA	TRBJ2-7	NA	TGTGCCAGCAGCGTAGACCCTAGCTCCTACGAGCAGTACTTC	CASSVDPSSYEQYF
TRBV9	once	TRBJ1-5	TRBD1	TGTGCCAGCAGCCCGACCACAGGGGATCAGCCCCAGCATTTT	CASSPTTGDQPQHF
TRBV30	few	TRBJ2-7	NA	TGTGCCTGGAGTCGGGTTTACGAGCAGTACTTC	CAWSRVYEQYF
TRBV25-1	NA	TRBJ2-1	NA	TGTGCCAGCTGTGGGTGGGCGGAGCAGTTCTTC	CASCGWAEQFF
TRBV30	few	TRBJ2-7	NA	TGTGCCTGGAGTGTGTATATGTCAGGAGGTGAGCAGTACTTC	CAWSVYMSGGEQYF